This TCR beta chain derives from a study of T cell responses to AZD1222 COVID-19 vaccine. Recipients boosted at about 4 weeks or about 12 weeks are pooled. Study-level findings and limits: Females made up more of the donors, who were largely white British, and clonal diversity may have come out too low. Among AZD1222 vaccinees, only five to seven were seropositive at baseline. CD4 TCRs linked to vaccination spanned spike, dominating at 160-218 and 743-854.

Method: immunoSEQ multiplex PCR; TCRdb's copy keeps in-frame clones and lacks some. The data hold more than 85,000 clones, with 80% to 95% observed a single time. This CDR3 is built from 16 residues. Germline CDR1 SSHAT, CDR2 FNYEAQ (reference sequence). About this clone: What it binds is unknown. The junction departs from germline at one end; a sequencing error may be responsible.

This sequence was found in an adult who received the AZD1222 COVID-19 vaccine. This material consisted of peripheral blood, taken 28 days after the second AZD1222 dose. The chain carries TRBV7-7 and TRBJ2-2; D not certain. CDR3 in DNA: TGTGCTAGCAGCGCTCTCAGTGGAAGGGACACCGGGGAGCTGTTTTTT. Translated, it gives CASSALSGRDTGELFF.